This T cell receptor beta chain came from a study of blood T cell repertoires in COVID-19. Study context: The United States, Italy and Spain provided the acute and convalescent COVID-19 samples. Sources were T cells, B-cell-depleted T cells, or PBMCs; the material itself was cDNA or gDNA.

Germline values: CDR1 LGHNA, CDR2 YNFKEQ. V shed 1 base and J 5 bases; nucleotides not matched to a gene: 10. The CDR3 covers 17 residues. In the original analysis: For nucleated cells, counts were estimated from reference gene primer amplification. Measured with immunoSEQ multiplex PCR; TCRdb has only the in-frame clones, and not every one. V, J and clone size were drawn from that table, and D and trimming were deduced from the DNA. This sample has about 140,000 clones, with over 75% found just once. The TCR sequence derives from a woman between 45 and 65 years old with acute or convalescent COVID-19. The sequenced sample was peripheral blood. The chain joins TRBV4-2 to TRBJ2-5, with 10 positions matching TRBD2. The CDR3 loop reads CASSQGGAGGTQETQYF. The DNA of the CDR3 is TGTGCCAGCAGCCAAGGAGGAGCGGGGGGGACTCAGGAGACCCAGTACTTC.